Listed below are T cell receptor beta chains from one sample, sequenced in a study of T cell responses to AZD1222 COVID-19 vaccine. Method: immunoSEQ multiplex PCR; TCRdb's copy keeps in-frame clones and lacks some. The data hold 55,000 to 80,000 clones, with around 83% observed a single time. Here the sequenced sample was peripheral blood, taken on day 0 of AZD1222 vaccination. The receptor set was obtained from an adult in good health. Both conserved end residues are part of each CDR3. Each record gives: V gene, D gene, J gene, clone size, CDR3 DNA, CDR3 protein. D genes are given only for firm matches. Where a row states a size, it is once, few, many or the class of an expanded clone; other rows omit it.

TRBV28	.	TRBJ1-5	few	TGTGCCAGTGGACAGTATAGCAATCAGCCCCAGCATTTT	CASGQYSNQPQHF
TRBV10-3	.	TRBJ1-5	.	TGTGCCATACGAGGCAATCAGCCCCAGCATTTT	CAIRGNQPQHF
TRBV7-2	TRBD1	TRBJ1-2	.	TGTGCCAGCAGCTTAGCAGGTCAGGGGGGAGATGGCTACACCTTC	CASSLAGQGGDGYTF
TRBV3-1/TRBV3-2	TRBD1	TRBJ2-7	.	TGTGCCAGCAGTGCCGGGACAGACTACGAGCAGTACTTC	CASSAGTDYEQYF
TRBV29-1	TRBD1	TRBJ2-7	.	TGCAGCGTTGGCACTGGGACAGCGGCCTACGAGCAGTACTTC	CSVGTGTAAYEQYF
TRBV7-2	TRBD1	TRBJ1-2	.	TGTGCCAGCCTACCCGGGACAGACTATGGCTACACCTTC	CASLPGTDYGYTF
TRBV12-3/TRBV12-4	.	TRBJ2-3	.	TGTGCCAGCAGTTATGAGAGCACAGATACGCAGTATTTT	CASSYESTDTQYF
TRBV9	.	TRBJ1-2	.	TGTGCCAGCAGCGTAGGGGATAATGGCTACACCTTC	CASSVGDNGYTF
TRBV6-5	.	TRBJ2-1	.	TGTGCCAGCAGCCTCCCGGGGGCGCGTGAGCAGTTCTTC	CASSLPGAREQFF
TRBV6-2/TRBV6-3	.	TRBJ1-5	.	TGTGCCAGCAGCAGGGTTCAGGGTGGGAATCAGCCCCAGCATTTT	CASSRVQGGNQPQHF
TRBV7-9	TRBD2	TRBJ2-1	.	TGTGCCAGCAGCTCCTATAGCGGGGGCACTAATGAGCAGTTCTTC	CASSSYSGGTNEQFF
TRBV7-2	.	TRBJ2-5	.	TGTGCCAGCAGCTTAGGACCGGGAGAGACCCAGTACTTC	CASSLGPGETQYF
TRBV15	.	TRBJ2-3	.	TGTGCCACCAGCAGAGAGGTGGTAATGGCAGATACGCAGTATTTT	CATSREVVMADTQYF
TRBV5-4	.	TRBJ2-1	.	TGTGCCAGCAGCTTAAATCAGGGTCAAAATGAGCAGTTCTTC	CASSLNQGQNEQFF
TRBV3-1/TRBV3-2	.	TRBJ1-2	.	TGTGCCAGCAGTCTTATAAACTATGGCTACACCTTC	CASSLINYGYTF
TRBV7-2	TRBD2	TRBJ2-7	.	TGTGCCAGCAGCTTCTCTAGCGGGGACTACGAGCAGTACTTC	CASSFSSGDYEQYF
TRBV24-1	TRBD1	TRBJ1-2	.	TGTGCCACCAGCCCGACAGGGACCGCTTCTTATGGCTACACCTTC	CATSPTGTASYGYTF
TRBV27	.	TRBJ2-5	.	TGTGCCAGCAGTTCAACCTCTGGGGATACCTACCTAGAGACCCAGTACTTC	CASSSTSGDTYLETQYF
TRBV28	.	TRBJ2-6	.	TGTGCCAGCAGTATGGGCTCTGGGGCCAACGTCCTGACTTTC	CASSMGSGANVLTF